These T cell receptor beta chains were read from a single sample in a study of tumor and adjacent non-tumor tissue in lung cancer. TCRdb passed the multiplex PCR reads through MiXCR, listing each CDR3 protein once. The table lists more than 75,000 distinct CDR3 sequences, more than 80% of them singletons. Sequencing used distant non-tumor lung tissue. All receptors derive from a man aged 55 to 70 with small cell lung cancer. CDR3s include the opening cysteine and the closing phenylalanine or tryptophan. The D gene is left open where the match is weak. Clone size is not always given. Where it is, it says once, few, many or a class for expanded clones.

abundance: -; j_gene: TRBJ1-1; d_gene: -; v_gene: TRBV12-3/TRBV12-4; CDR3aa: CASTHNKEAFF; CDR3nt: TGTGCCAGCACTCACAACAAAGAAGCTTTCTTT
abundance: -; j_gene: TRBJ2-2; d_gene: -; v_gene: TRBV6-6; CDR3aa: CASSSSKTGELFF; CDR3nt: TGTGCCAGTAGTTCCTCGAAGACCGGGGAACTGTTTTTT
abundance: -; j_gene: TRBJ2-2; d_gene: TRBD2; v_gene: TRBV5-1; CDR3aa: CASSSGTSGTTGEMFF; CDR3nt: TGCGCCAGCAGCTCCGGGACTAGCGGGACCACCGGGGAGATGTTTTTT
abundance: -; j_gene: TRBJ2-1; d_gene: -; v_gene: TRBV6-5; CDR3aa: CASSYYGGVSNGQFF; CDR3nt: TGTGCCAGCAGTTACTATGGGGGAGTGAGTAATGGGCAGTTCTTC
abundance: -; j_gene: TRBJ2-1; d_gene: TRBD2; v_gene: TRBV11-2; CDR3aa: CASSLGVAGGYYYSEQFF; CDR3nt: TGTGCCAGTAGCTTAGGAGTAGCGGGAGGCTACTATTACAGTGAGCAGTTCTTC
abundance: -; j_gene: TRBJ2-3; d_gene: TRBD2; v_gene: TRBV4-2; CDR3aa: CASSRHAGTRYTDTQYF; CDR3nt: TGTGCCAGCAGCCGTCACGCCGGGACTAGATACACAGATACGCAGTATTTT
abundance: -; j_gene: TRBJ2-1; d_gene: TRBD2; v_gene: TRBV6-1; CDR3aa: CVIIFSGSRNEQFF; CDR3nt: TGTGTCATCATCTTTAGCGGGAGTAGGAATGAGCAGTTCTTT
abundance: many; j_gene: TRBJ2-7; d_gene: TRBD2; v_gene: TRBV6-5; CDR3aa: CASSSSTSGTSYEQYF; CDR3nt: TGTGCCAGCAGTTCAAGCACTAGCGGGACTTCCTACGAGCAGTACTTC
abundance: -; j_gene: TRBJ2-1; d_gene: -; v_gene: TRBV24-1; CDR3aa: CATSGRSPTYNEQFF; CDR3nt: TGTGCCACCAGTGGCAGGAGCCCTACCTACAATGAGCAGTTCTTC
abundance: -; j_gene: TRBJ2-2; d_gene: -; v_gene: TRBV28; CDR3aa: CASTLKAAELLF; CDR3nt: TGTGCCAGCACCCTGAAAGCGGCGGAGCTGTTATTT
abundance: -; j_gene: TRBJ1-2; d_gene: TRBD1; v_gene: TRBV29-1; CDR3aa: CSVGRDSHGYTF; CDR3nt: TGCAGCGTCGGTAGGGACAGCCATGGCTACACCTTC
abundance: once; j_gene: TRBJ2-7; d_gene: -; v_gene: TRBV4-1; CDR3aa: CSSSFYRLYEQYF; CDR3nt: TGCTCCAGCAGTTTCTACAGACTCTACGAACAGTACTTC